This T cell receptor (beta chain) came from a study of OX40 agonist ivuxolimab in advanced cancers. Some background on the complete study: The costimulatory receptor OX40 (CD134) was targeted by ivuxolimab, a fully human IgG2 agonistic monoclonal antibody. Intravenous ivuxolimab was administered to patients every 2 weeks at six dose levels: 0.01, 0.1, 0.3, 1.5, 3 and 10 mg/kg. Of the 50 to 55 patients in dose escalation, about 20 had hepatocellular carcinoma, some 15 had melanoma, 9 had renal cell carcinoma and 9 had head and neck cancer. In the dose-escalation cohort, around four fifths of patients were male, and the mean age was roughly 60 years with a range of roughly 20 to 79. Prior anti-PD-1, anti-PD-L1 or anti-CTLA-4 therapy was permitted, and checkpoint inhibitors had been received by 40% to 50% of dose-escalation patients. Partial responses were achieved by three dose-escalation patients, of whom one had hepatocellular carcinoma and two had cutaneous melanoma. Peripheral TCRbeta sequencing aimed to test whether ivuxolimab altered TCR sequence diversity and caused clonal T-cell expansion. The paper describes the monotherapy dose-escalation part (N ≈ 50 patients) of the phase I trial of ivuxolimab. The research as a whole found: After ivuxolimab, more expanded clones were found on average in CD8+ T cells than in CD4+ T cells. The antigen specificity of the peripheral T cells that underwent clonal expansion was not determined. Partial responders in the 0.1-3.0 mg/kg groups had among the lowest normalized peripheral clonal expansion, especially among CD8+ T cells. At doses from 0.1 to 3.0 mg/kg, clonal expansion was seen in both CD4+ and CD8+ blood T cells between baseline and week 6. Low levels of normalized T-cell clonal expansion were also shown by some nonresponding patients.

Genomic DNA was extracted from sorted cells for sequencing of the TCRbeta CDR3 region. The immunoSEQ Assay was used to sequence the TCRbeta CDR3 regions. TCRdb obtained this table from immuneACCESS and retained in-frame rearrangements with V and J assigned. These tables miss some clones; where compared with another copy, unresolved V genes account for less than half of the shortfall, and the remainder is unexplained. This sample comprises 70,000 to 95,000 clones, more than 75% of them detected only once. Less than 0.7% of the sample comes from the top ten. From cysteine to phenylalanine, the CDR3 is 14 amino acids long. The DNA shown is the 42-base CDR3, in frame from base 1. The germline V end is reduced by 5 bases and the J end by 4 bases; junction bases left unmatched: 4. Via the germline V gene, CDR1 is SGHVS and CDR2 FQNEAQ. Comments on this clone: What this receptor recognizes is not known. No clone much larger than this one lies a single base away; base qualities are absent.

The trial excluded patients who had a history of autoimmune disease or who were on systemic immunosuppression. Peripheral blood for TCR sequencing was drawn from every dose cohort at baseline, at cycle 4 day 1 and at cycle 7 day 1. Samples came from an open-label, multicenter, first-in-human phase I dose-escalation trial of ivuxolimab. Adults with locally advanced or metastatic melanoma, renal cell, hepatocellular, or head and neck squamous cell carcinoma were enrolled in the trial. Before TCR sequencing, CD4+ T cells and CD8+ T cells from peripheral blood were sorted into separate populations. The chain is encoded by TRBV7-8 joined to TRBJ1-5, with 8 middle bases fitting TRBD1. The source material was CD4+ or CD8+ T cells sorted from blood, sampled in a trial of the OX40 agonist ivuxolimab. This receptor was taken from an adult with an advanced solid tumor such as melanoma, head and neck, liver or kidney cancer. CDR3 region: CASSLGTGNQPQHF. The sequenced DNA is TGTGCCAGCAGCCTCGGGACAGGTAATCAGCCCCAGCATTTT.